These T cell receptor beta chains were read from a single sample in a study of OX40 agonist ivuxolimab in advanced cancers. The table came from immunoSEQ multiplex PCR; TCRdb's copy has only in-frame clones and leaves some out. This table has some 34,000 clones, less than 80% appearing once. Sample: CD4+ or CD8+ T cells sorted from blood, taken in a trial of the OX40 agonist ivuxolimab. The receptors stem from an adult with an advanced solid tumor such as melanoma, head and neck, liver or kidney cancer. CDR3s include the opening cysteine and the closing phenylalanine or tryptophan. D genes are given only for firm matches. Not every row has a clone size; where given, it reads once, few, many or a size class.

V: TRBV27; size: .; D: .; J: TRBJ1-5; CDR3: CASSFRGTQYSNQPQHF; DNA: TGTGCCAGCAGTTTTAGGGGGACACAATATAGCAATCAGCCCCAGCATTTT
V: TRBV4-2; size: .; D: TRBD2; J: TRBJ2-3; CDR3: CASSPSGGTDTQYF; DNA: TGTGCCAGCAGTCCTAGCGGGGGCACAGATACGCAGTATTTT
V: TRBV4-1; size: once; D: TRBD1; J: TRBJ2-1; CDR3: CASSRGDRVYDEQFF; DNA: TGCGCCAGCAGCCGGGGGGACAGGGTCTATGATGAGCAGTTCTTC
V: TRBV11-2; size: .; D: .; J: TRBJ2-1; CDR3: CASSYRSRAPSYNEQFF; DNA: TGTGCCAGCAGCTATCGATCCCGGGCCCCCTCCTACAATGAGCAGTTCTTC
V: TRBV28; size: .; D: TRBD1; J: TRBJ1-6; CDR3: CASRDTGGSYNSPLHF; DNA: TGTGCCAGCAGGGATACAGGGGGTTCCTATAATTCACCCCTCCACTTT
V: TRBV5-1; size: few; D: .; J: TRBJ1-4; CDR3: CASSHNPTNEKLFF; DNA: TGCGCCAGCTCACACAACCCAACTAATGAAAAACTGTTTTTT
V: TRBV9; size: .; D: TRBD2; J: TRBJ2-1; CDR3: CASSTTGTSGTEQFF; DNA: TGTGCCAGCAGCACCACCGGGACTAGCGGGACAGAGCAGTTCTTC
V: TRBV11-2; size: .; D: .; J: TRBJ1-4; CDR3: CASSLEVYGPREKLFF; DNA: TGTGCCAGCAGCTTAGAGGTATATGGGCCACGAGAAAAACTGTTTTTT
V: TRBV7-9; size: few; D: .; J: TRBJ1-2; CDR3: CASSPGPYGYTF; DNA: TGTGCCAGCAGCCCAGGTCCTTATGGCTACACCTTC
V: TRBV12-5; size: .; D: .; J: TRBJ1-2; CDR3: CASVPGFGYGYTF; DNA: TGTGCTAGTGTTCCAGGGTTTGGCTATGGCTACACCTTC
V: TRBV2; size: medium-sized; D: .; J: TRBJ1-5; CDR3: CASKAAQGNNQPQHF; DNA: TGTGCCAGCAAAGCGGCTCAGGGGAACAATCAGCCCCAGCATTTT
V: TRBV19; size: .; D: .; J: TRBJ2-1; CDR3: CASSIGQVYNEQFF; DNA: TGTGCCAGTAGTATCGGGCAGGTATACAATGAGCAGTTCTTC
V: TRBV6-6; size: .; D: TRBD1; J: TRBJ1-1; CDR3: CASSKQGEGGAFF; DNA: TGTGCCAGCAGTAAACAGGGGGAAGGGGGAGCTTTCTTT
V: TRBV7-8; size: .; D: .; J: TRBJ2-1; CDR3: CASSLGLGVLNEQFF; DNA: TGTGCCAGCAGCTTAGGATTGGGAGTTTTGAATGAGCAGTTCTTC
V: TRBV7-9; size: medium-sized; D: TRBD2; J: TRBJ2-7; CDR3: CASSPAGTSGREQYF; DNA: TGTGCCAGCAGCCCGGCCGGGACTAGCGGGAGAGAGCAGTACTTC
V: TRBV7-2; size: .; D: .; J: TRBJ2-7; CDR3: CASSPGVGEQYF; DNA: TGTGCCAGCAGTCCGGGTGTGGGTGAGCAGTACTTC
V: TRBV4-1; size: .; D: .; J: TRBJ2-1; CDR3: CASSQDRKSRGVFHEQFF; DNA: TGCGCCAGCAGCCAAGATCGAAAGTCCAGGGGAGTGTTCCATGAGCAGTTCTTC
V: TRBV30; size: .; D: .; J: TRBJ1-3; CDR3: CAWKPGAGNTIYF; DNA: TGTGCCTGGAAACCAGGGGCTGGAAACACCATATATTTT
V: TRBV6-6; size: .; D: .; J: TRBJ2-3; CDR3: CASRSDALVVTDTQYF; DNA: TGTGCCAGCAGGTCCGACGCACTCGTCGTGACAGATACGCAGTATTTT
V: TRBV5-3; size: .; D: TRBD2; J: TRBJ2-7; CDR3: CARSAGTSALSSYEQYF; DNA: TGTGCCAGAAGCGCCGGGACTAGCGCCTTGAGCTCCTACGAGCAGTACTTC
V: TRBV7-2; size: .; D: TRBD1; J: TRBJ1-1; CDR3: CASSPDGTVNTEAFF; DNA: TGTGCCAGCAGCCCCGATGGGACAGTGAACACTGAAGCTTTCTTT
V: TRBV30; size: .; D: .; J: TRBJ1-2; CDR3: CAWSLQNGYTF; DNA: TGTGCCTGGAGCCTTCAGAATGGCTACACCTTC
V: TRBV4-1; size: .; D: .; J: TRBJ2-2; CDR3: CASSRTVTNTGELFF; DNA: TGCGCCTCTTCCAGGACAGTTACGAACACCGGGGAGCTGTTTTTT
V: TRBV11-2; size: once; D: TRBD1; J: TRBJ2-7; CDR3: CASSSGQSDSYEQYF; DNA: TGTGCCAGCAGCTCGGGACAGTCCGACTCCTACGAGCAGTACTTC
V: TRBV28; size: .; D: TRBD1; J: TRBJ2-1; CDR3: CALGVRGQGAGEQFF; DNA: TGTGCCTTAGGAGTTAGGGGACAGGGGGCAGGGGAGCAGTTCTTC
V: TRBV7-3; size: medium-sized; D: .; J: TRBJ2-1; CDR3: CASSPNGREQFF; DNA: TGTGCCAGCAGCCCAAACGGGCGAGAGCAGTTCTTC
V: TRBV7-3; size: once; D: .; J: TRBJ1-5; CDR3: CASSSKGQFCSQPQHF; DNA: TGTGCCAGCAGCTCCAAAGGTCAGTTTTGTAGTCAGCCCCAGCATTTT
V: TRBV25-1; size: .; D: TRBD2; J: TRBJ2-2; CDR3: CASSKTSGDLYTGELFF; DNA: TGTGCCAGCAGTAAGACTAGCGGGGATTTATACACCGGGGAGCTGTTTTTT
V: TRBV4-2; size: .; D: .; J: TRBJ2-2; CDR3: CASGPGNTGELFF; DNA: TGTGCCAGTGGCCCAGGGAACACCGGGGAGCTGTTTTTT
V: TRBV23-1; size: once; D: .; J: TRBJ1-5; CDR3: CASSQPAGFKDQPQHF; DNA: TGCGCCAGCAGTCAACCCGCGGGTTTTAAGGATCAGCCCCAGCATTTT
V: TRBV2; size: .; D: .; J: TRBJ2-1; CDR3: CASSERGSGEQFF; DNA: TGTGCCAGCAGTGAAAGGGGGTCGGGGGAGCAGTTCTTC
V: TRBV7-9; size: .; D: TRBD1; J: TRBJ2-2; CDR3: CASSPGQGDGELFF; DNA: TGTGCCAGCAGCCCGGGACAGGGAGACGGGGAGCTGTTTTTT
V: TRBV14; size: medium-sized; D: TRBD2; J: TRBJ2-2; CDR3: CASSPYTSGSLPGTGELFF; DNA: TGTGCCAGCAGCCCTTATACTAGCGGGAGTCTCCCGGGCACCGGGGAGCTGTTTTTT
V: TRBV7-9; size: .; D: .; J: TRBJ1-2; CDR3: CASRTEGADYGYTF; DNA: TGTGCCAGCAGGACCGAAGGGGCAGACTATGGCTACACCTTC
V: TRBV7-7; size: .; D: TRBD1; J: TRBJ2-6; CDR3: CASSSGGTGNVLTF; DNA: TGTGCTAGCAGCTCCGGAGGGACAGGCAACGTCCTGACTTTC
V: TRBV6-6; size: .; D: .; J: TRBJ1-6; CDR3: CASSFGHFEYSPLHF; DNA: TGTGCCAGCAGTTTTGGACACTTCGAATATTCACCCCTCCACTTT
V: TRBV18; size: .; D: TRBD1; J: TRBJ2-5; CDR3: CASSEGQGPRAQYF; DNA: TGTGCCAGCTCCGAGGGACAGGGGCCAAGGGCCCAGTACTTC
V: TRBV7-9; size: .; D: TRBD2; J: TRBJ2-3; CDR3: CASSIPAGGPITQYF; DNA: TGTGCCAGCAGCATACCAGCGGGAGGGCCAATTACGCAGTATTTT
V: TRBV4-2; size: .; D: .; J: TRBJ1-1; CDR3: CASSQERETGTEAFF; DNA: TGTGCCAGCAGCCAAGAAAGGGAAACCGGAACTGAAGCTTTCTTT